The source of this TCR beta chain is a study of OX40 agonist ivuxolimab in advanced cancers. Study-wide results and caveats: There were, on average, more expanded clones in CD8+ T cells than in CD4+. The antigen specificity of the peripheral T cells (those that were expanded) was not determined.

This CDR3 has 15 amino acids. Trimming cost V 1 base and J 4 bases, with 14 bases left between them. Germline values: CDR1 SGHRS, CDR2 YFSETQ. A note on this clone: The antigen is not known.

The data were produced by immunoSEQ multiplex PCR, yet TCRdb's version contains in-frame clones alone and is incomplete. The sample has 80,000 or so clones; around four fifths are singletons. People who had autoimmune disease history or systemic immunosuppression were excluded. The input for sequencing was CD4+ or CD8+ T cells sorted from blood, taken in a trial of the OX40 agonist ivuxolimab. The chain uses TRBV5-1 and TRBJ1-2; unclear D gene. The sequence derives from an adult with an advanced solid tumor such as melanoma, head and neck, liver or kidney cancer. The CDR3 coding sequence is TGCGCCAGCAGCTTGCAAGCCAGCCCACTCTATGGCTACACCTTC. It encodes CASSLQASPLYGYTF.